Listed below are T cell receptor beta chains from one sample, sequenced in a study of blood T cell repertoires in COVID-19. Generated by immunoSEQ multiplex PCR, the TCRdb table keeps only in-frame clones and is missing some. Seen here are about 240,000 clones, around four fifths observed once, and the top ten hold approximately 6.3%. The sample comprised peripheral blood. The receptors here all came from a woman aged 60-75 years with active or convalescent COVID-19. The CDR3 runs from the conserved cysteine through the conserved F or W. The D gene is left open where the match is weak. Not all rows give a size; the values are once, few, many and, for expanded clones, a class.

d_call | j_call | v_call | clone_size | cdr3_aa | cdr3_nt
. | TRBJ1-3 | TRBV6-1 | . | CASSAGRSYSGNTIYF | TGTGCCAGCAGTGCTGGCCGATCTTACTCTGGAAACACCATATATTTT
. | TRBJ1-1 | TRBV28 | . | CASSSQLGTINTEAFF | TGTGCCAGCAGTTCTCAGTTAGGGACAATTAACACTGAAGCTTTCTTT
. | TRBJ1-5 | TRBV6-7 | . | CASSYEGQKISNQPQHF | TGTGCCAGCAGTTACGAAGGACAGAAAATTAGCAATCAGCCCCAGCATTTT
. | TRBJ1-1 | TRBV5-5 | . | CASIHGGVNTEAFF | TGTGCCAGCATCCATGGGGGGGTGAACACTGAAGCTTTCTTT
. | TRBJ1-3 | TRBV2 | . | CASSELQAISGNTIYF | TGTGCCAGCAGTGAATTACAGGCCATCTCTGGAAACACCATATATTTT
. | TRBJ1-1 | TRBV5-1 | . | CASSFTSGLNTEAFF | TGCGCCAGCAGCTTCACCTCGGGTTTGAACACTGAAGCTTTCTTT
TRBD2 | TRBJ2-7 | TRBV30 | once | CAWSSGGVTYEQYF | TGTGCCTGGAGTAGTGGGGGGGTAACCTACGAGCAGTACTTC
. | TRBJ2-5 | TRBV5-1 | . | CASSPASGFQETQYF | TGCGCCAGCAGCCCAGCGAGCGGGTTCCAAGAGACCCAGTACTTC
. | TRBJ1-3 | TRBV4-2 | . | CASRPAPQGGTIYF | TGTGCCAGCCGCCCCGCGCCCCAAGGAGGGACCATATATTTT
TRBD1 | TRBJ1-5 | TRBV10-3 | . | CAISDQDRGLGQPQHF | TGTGCCATCAGTGACCAGGACAGGGGTTTAGGTCAGCCCCAGCATTTT
. | TRBJ1-2 | TRBV3-1/TRBV3-2 | many | CASSQGQAYGYTF | TGTGCCAGCAGCCAAGGACAGGCCTATGGCTACACCTTC
TRBD2 | TRBJ2-2 | TRBV6-6 | once | CASSLAGGTGELFF | TGTGCCAGCAGCCTAGCGGGGGGGACCGGGGAGCTGTTTTTT
. | TRBJ2-7 | TRBV7-9 | . | CASSQTGSYEQYF | TGTGCCAGCAGTCAGACAGGTTCCTACGAGCAGTACTTC
TRBD1 | TRBJ1-1 | TRBV10-1 | . | CASPKSKNRGLQKTEAFF | TGCGCCAGCCCGAAATCCAAAAACAGGGGGCTCCAGAAGACTGAAGCTTTCTTT
. | TRBJ2-1 | TRBV2 | . | CASTLFVLGNEQFF | TGTGCCAGCACCTTATTCGTACTCGGGAATGAGCAGTTCTTC
. | TRBJ2-3 | TRBV6-5 | . | CASSSVADTQYF | TGTGCCAGCAGTTCGGTGGCAGATACGCAGTATTTT
TRBD1 | TRBJ1-1 | TRBV5-1 | . | CASSLEGTGVPEAFF | TGCGCCAGCAGCTTGGAAGGGACAGGGGTTCCTGAAGCTTTCTTT
TRBD1 | TRBJ1-5 | TRBV2 | . | CASTRDRNQPQHF | TGTGCCAGCACCCGGGACAGGAATCAGCCCCAGCATTTT
TRBD2 | TRBJ2-7 | TRBV4-2 | . | CASSQGTSGAYEQYF | TGTGCCAGCAGCCAAGGGACTAGCGGGGCCTACGAGCAGTACTTC
TRBD1 | TRBJ1-2 | TRBV5-6 | . | CASSWEDRPSNYGYTF | TGTGCCAGCAGTTGGGAGGACAGGCCTTCCAACTATGGCTACACCTTC
TRBD1 | TRBJ1-1 | TRBV4-2 | . | CASSPRGQDTEAFF | TGTGCCAGCAGCCCCAGGGGGCAGGACACTGAAGCTTTCTTT
. | TRBJ2-3 | TRBV3-1/TRBV3-2 | once | CASSQDSGSGTDTQYF | TGTGCCAGCAGCCAAGATTCCGGGAGCGGCACAGATACGCAGTATTTT
TRBD2 | TRBJ2-3 | TRBV19 | . | CASSIRGRGGTDTQYF | TGTGCCAGTAGTATCCGCGGGAGGGGAGGCACAGATACGCAGTATTTT